The rows below give T cell receptor beta chains drawn from one sample of a study of spatial heterogeneity in lung cancer. TCRdb used MiXCR to reprocess the 5' RACE reads, holding one entry per CDR3 protein. The sample contains roughly 39,000 distinct CDR3 sequences, roughly 5.2% of which appear only once. The sample here was PBMCs, taken at surgery. These receptors all come from a male donor with early-stage non-small cell lung cancer. Each CDR3 is given with its conserved first and last residue. A D gene is named only where the DNA matches it firmly. Clone size, where shown, is once, few, many, or a class for clones that have expanded.

v_call: TRBV19
j_call: TRBJ2-5
clone_size: once
d_call: -
cdr3_aa: CASSRSGRRQETQYF
cdr3_nt: TGTGCCAGTAGCCGATCCGGAAGGAGGCAAGAGACCCAGTACTTC

v_call: TRBV29-1
j_call: TRBJ1-2
clone_size: few
d_call: -
cdr3_aa: CSVKGGEYNYGYTF
cdr3_nt: TGCAGCGTGAAAGGGGGAGAGTATAACTATGGCTACACCTTC

v_call: TRBV18
j_call: TRBJ1-2
clone_size: many
d_call: TRBD1
cdr3_aa: CASSPPAGGYYGYTF
cdr3_nt: TGTGCCAGCTCACCACCAGCAGGGGGCTACTATGGCTACACCTTC

v_call: TRBV15
j_call: TRBJ1-1
clone_size: few
d_call: -
cdr3_aa: CATSVTRNTEAFF
cdr3_nt: TGTGCCACCAGCGTAACGAGGAACACTGAAGCTTTCTTT

v_call: TRBV20-1
j_call: TRBJ1-1
clone_size: many
d_call: TRBD1
cdr3_aa: CSARAITGGVAEAFF
cdr3_nt: TGCAGTGCTAGAGCGATAACAGGGGGCGTCGCTGAAGCTTTCTTT

v_call: TRBV20-1
j_call: TRBJ1-4
clone_size: few
d_call: TRBD1
cdr3_aa: CSATDRVGEKLFF
cdr3_nt: TGCAGTGCTACTGACAGGGTGGGTGAAAAACTGTTTTTT

v_call: TRBV20-1
j_call: TRBJ1-1
clone_size: -
d_call: TRBD1
cdr3_aa: CSAVTGGVGAEAFF
cdr3_nt: TGCAGTGCTGTGACAGGGGGCGTGGGGGCTGAAGCTTTCTTT

v_call: TRBV11-2
j_call: TRBJ2-7
clone_size: -
d_call: -
cdr3_aa: CASSFGTEQYF
cdr3_nt: TGTGCCAGCAGCTTCGGGACAGAGCAGTACTTC

v_call: TRBV29-1
j_call: TRBJ2-7
clone_size: many
d_call: -
cdr3_aa: CSSSTGPYEQYF
cdr3_nt: TGCAGCTCCTCGACAGGACCCTACGAGCAGTACTTC

v_call: TRBV7-2
j_call: TRBJ2-1
clone_size: many
d_call: -
cdr3_aa: CASSLVPRADYNEQFF
cdr3_nt: TGTGCCAGCAGCTTAGTTCCCCGGGCAGACTACAATGAGCAGTTCTTC

v_call: TRBV27
j_call: TRBJ1-1
clone_size: -
d_call: TRBD1
cdr3_aa: CAGSLSTGGVGAFF
cdr3_nt: TGTGCCGGCAGTTTGTCGACAGGGGGAGTTGGTGCTTTCTTT

v_call: TRBV7-2
j_call: TRBJ2-5
clone_size: -
d_call: -
cdr3_aa: CASSSFPGETQYF
cdr3_nt: TGTGCCAGCAGCTCCTTTCCGGGCGAGACCCAGTACTTC

v_call: TRBV5-6
j_call: TRBJ2-1
clone_size: -
d_call: -
cdr3_aa: CASSLFNEQFF
cdr3_nt: TGTGCCAGCAGCTTGTTCAATGAGCAGTTCTTC

v_call: TRBV6-6
j_call: TRBJ2-1
clone_size: many
d_call: -
cdr3_aa: CASISQGNEQFF
cdr3_nt: TGTGCCAGCATCTCACAGGGTAATGAGCAGTTCTTC

v_call: TRBV20-1
j_call: TRBJ2-4
clone_size: many
d_call: -
cdr3_aa: CSALGKNIQYF
cdr3_nt: TGCAGTGCGCTCGGCAAAAACATTCAGTACTTC

v_call: TRBV2
j_call: TRBJ1-2
clone_size: few
d_call: -
cdr3_aa: CASSDEQVYGYTF
cdr3_nt: TGTGCCAGCAGTGATGAGCAGGTCTATGGCTACACCTTC

v_call: TRBV14
j_call: TRBJ2-2
clone_size: -
d_call: -
cdr3_aa: CASSQDIRGELFF
cdr3_nt: TGTGCCAGCAGCCAAGATATTAGAGGGGAGCTGTTTTTT

v_call: TRBV28
j_call: TRBJ2-1
clone_size: -
d_call: -
cdr3_aa: CASSPGTRARNEQFF
cdr3_nt: TGTGCCAGCAGTCCCGGGACGAGGGCGCGCAATGAGCAGTTCTTC

v_call: TRBV5-6
j_call: TRBJ2-5
clone_size: few
d_call: -
cdr3_aa: CASSFLGTGGSETQYF
cdr3_nt: TGTGCCAGCAGCTTTCTCGGGACCGGCGGGTCAGAGACCCAGTACTTC

v_call: TRBV7-2
j_call: TRBJ2-7
clone_size: many
d_call: TRBD1
cdr3_aa: CASSPTGTGGYEQYF
cdr3_nt: TGTGCCAGCAGCCCGACCGGGACAGGGGGCTACGAGCAGTACTTC

v_call: TRBV27
j_call: TRBJ2-5
clone_size: few
d_call: -
cdr3_aa: CASSSTTGRETQYF
cdr3_nt: TGTGCCAGCAGTTCCACTACAGGGCGGGAGACCCAGTACTTC

v_call: TRBV20-1
j_call: TRBJ1-1
clone_size: many
d_call: -
cdr3_aa: CSAFDRNTEAFF
cdr3_nt: TGCAGTGCTTTCGACAGGAACACTGAAGCTTTCTTT

v_call: TRBV20-1
j_call: TRBJ2-3
clone_size: many
d_call: -
cdr3_aa: CSARDSVTDTQYF
cdr3_nt: TGCAGTGCTAGGGATTCGGTAACAGATACGCAGTATTTT

v_call: TRBV28
j_call: TRBJ2-7
clone_size: many
d_call: TRBD1
cdr3_aa: CASSLTLGQGAGEQYF
cdr3_nt: TGTGCCAGCAGTTTAACGCTAGGACAGGGGGCAGGGGAGCAGTACTTC

v_call: TRBV5-1
j_call: TRBJ1-1
clone_size: -
d_call: TRBD1
cdr3_aa: CASRQATGKYTEAFF
cdr3_nt: TGCGCCAGCAGGCAGGCGACAGGGAAGTACACTGAAGCTTTCTTT

v_call: TRBV18
j_call: TRBJ2-1
clone_size: many
d_call: -
cdr3_aa: CASSRETLSYNEQFF
cdr3_nt: TGTGCCAGCTCACGCGAGACTCTTAGCTACAATGAGCAGTTCTTC

v_call: TRBV24-1
j_call: TRBJ2-1
clone_size: many
d_call: TRBD1
cdr3_aa: CATRKQGFDEQFF
cdr3_nt: TGTGCCACCCGAAAACAGGGGTTTGATGAGCAGTTCTTC

v_call: TRBV5-1
j_call: TRBJ2-1
clone_size: many
d_call: -
cdr3_aa: CASSLAVGTDNEQFF
cdr3_nt: TGCGCCAGCAGCTTGGCCGTGGGGACCGACAATGAGCAGTTCTTC